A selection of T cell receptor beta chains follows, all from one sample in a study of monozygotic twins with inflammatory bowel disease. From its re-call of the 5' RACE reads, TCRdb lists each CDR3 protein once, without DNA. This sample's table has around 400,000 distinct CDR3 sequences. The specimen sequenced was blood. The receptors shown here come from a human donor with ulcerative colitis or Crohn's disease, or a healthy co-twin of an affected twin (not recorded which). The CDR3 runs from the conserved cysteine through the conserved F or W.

CDR3 protein: CATSPVTGVYEQYF
J gene: TRBJ2-7
V gene: TRBV28
CDR3 length: 14

CDR3 protein: CASSDSDSQETQYF
J gene: TRBJ2-5
V gene: TRBV25-1
CDR3 length: 14

CDR3 protein: CASSSHLRQGRNYGYTF
J gene: TRBJ1-2
V gene: TRBV6-5
CDR3 length: 17

CDR3 protein: CAAPRRGGYEQYF
J gene: TRBJ2-7
V gene: TRBV24-1
CDR3 length: 13

CDR3 protein: CASSQFWPGTEAFF
J gene: TRBJ1-1
V gene: TRBV14
CDR3 length: 14

CDR3 protein: CASSYRSFNLGHGYTF
J gene: TRBJ1-2
V gene: TRBV27
CDR3 length: 16

CDR3 protein: CASSRPGAASSPLHF
J gene: TRBJ1-6
V gene: TRBV6-1
CDR3 length: 15

CDR3 protein: CSARDRRQGSNEQFF
J gene: TRBJ2-1
V gene: TRBV20-1
CDR3 length: 15

CDR3 protein: CASSHHRGGEQYF
J gene: TRBJ2-7
V gene: TRBV3-1
CDR3 length: 13

CDR3 protein: CASGRLENTEAFF
J gene: TRBJ1-1
V gene: TRBV19
CDR3 length: 13

CDR3 protein: CASSDPPTDTQYF
J gene: TRBJ2-3
V gene: TRBV10-2
CDR3 length: 13

CDR3 protein: CASSIVSGTYNEQFF
J gene: TRBJ2-1
V gene: TRBV19
CDR3 length: 15

CDR3 protein: CASSQAQFQETQYF
J gene: TRBJ2-5
V gene: TRBV3-1
CDR3 length: 14

CDR3 protein: CASSLDSGRDQPQHF
J gene: TRBJ1-5
V gene: TRBV5-1
CDR3 length: 15

CDR3 protein: CASSIPPQGRGEKLFF
J gene: TRBJ1-4
V gene: TRBV19
CDR3 length: 16

CDR3 protein: CASSIAVKGQETQYF
J gene: TRBJ2-5
V gene: TRBV19
CDR3 length: 15

CDR3 protein: CASSSGGAQDTQYF
J gene: TRBJ2-3
V gene: TRBV5-4
CDR3 length: 14

CDR3 protein: CASSKGTADTQYF
J gene: TRBJ2-3
V gene: TRBV5-6
CDR3 length: 13

CDR3 protein: CASSLDLGGVYLNEQFF
J gene: TRBJ2-1
V gene: TRBV11-2
CDR3 length: 17

CDR3 protein: CASSDSSGVVGANVLTF
J gene: TRBJ2-6
V gene: TRBV19
CDR3 length: 17

CDR3 protein: CASSFGAKDHNEQFF
J gene: TRBJ2-1
V gene: TRBV5-1
CDR3 length: 15

CDR3 protein: CASTSGTGSGLAFF
J gene: TRBJ1-1
V gene: TRBV3-1
CDR3 length: 14

CDR3 protein: CASSPGTGVFTSGTSTDTQYF
J gene: TRBJ2-3
V gene: TRBV4-1
CDR3 length: 21

CDR3 protein: CAISAPGLAVYEQYF
J gene: TRBJ2-7
V gene: TRBV10-3
CDR3 length: 15

CDR3 protein: CASSSQAPAPGQGVKETQYF
J gene: TRBJ2-5
V gene: TRBV11-2
CDR3 length: 20

CDR3 protein: CASSSHGTYGYTF
J gene: TRBJ1-2
V gene: TRBV5-1
CDR3 length: 13

CDR3 protein: CASSQERRGPGANVLTF
J gene: TRBJ2-6
V gene: TRBV4-3
CDR3 length: 17

CDR3 protein: CASSTVLGYGYTF
J gene: TRBJ1-2
V gene: TRBV12-3/TRBV12-4
CDR3 length: 13

CDR3 protein: CASSLENLGYEEQFF
J gene: TRBJ2-1
V gene: TRBV11-2
CDR3 length: 15

CDR3 protein: CASRPGTGYEKLFF
J gene: TRBJ1-4
V gene: TRBV12-3/TRBV12-4
CDR3 length: 14

CDR3 protein: CASSPSGTIGELFF
J gene: TRBJ2-2
V gene: TRBV19
CDR3 length: 14

CDR3 protein: CASSLVAGAKNIQYF
J gene: TRBJ2-4
V gene: TRBV28
CDR3 length: 15

CDR3 protein: CASSTLVTSGGPNTGELFF
J gene: TRBJ2-2
V gene: TRBV5-1
CDR3 length: 19

CDR3 protein: CASSLEGSGGYTF
J gene: TRBJ1-2
V gene: TRBV5-5
CDR3 length: 13

CDR3 protein: CASSLGPTGYSNQPQHF
J gene: TRBJ1-5
V gene: TRBV7-2
CDR3 length: 17

CDR3 protein: CASSLSPPGTTEAFF
J gene: TRBJ1-1
V gene: TRBV7-3
CDR3 length: 15

CDR3 protein: CASRRLPGLAGGHIQYF
J gene: TRBJ2-4
V gene: TRBV11-2
CDR3 length: 17

CDR3 protein: CASSPLMGTSGVDNEQFF
J gene: TRBJ2-1
V gene: TRBV13
CDR3 length: 18

CDR3 protein: CASSQSASRAQYF
J gene: TRBJ2-3
V gene: TRBV7-2
CDR3 length: 13

CDR3 protein: CASSVAGTSGLNEQFF
J gene: TRBJ2-1
V gene: TRBV7-3
CDR3 length: 16

CDR3 protein: CASSLGPGQGKADTQYF
J gene: TRBJ2-3
V gene: TRBV5-1
CDR3 length: 17

CDR3 protein: CASSLGLAGGPTGELFF
J gene: TRBJ2-2
V gene: TRBV5-4
CDR3 length: 17

CDR3 protein: CASSSTRGGLIAKNIQYF
J gene: TRBJ2-4
V gene: TRBV27
CDR3 length: 18

CDR3 protein: CASSQRSGGGTGELFF
J gene: TRBJ2-2
V gene: TRBV4-2
CDR3 length: 16

CDR3 protein: CASSQPRGVQETQYF
J gene: TRBJ2-5
V gene: TRBV3-1
CDR3 length: 15

CDR3 protein: CASSFDSPNTEAFF
J gene: TRBJ1-1
V gene: TRBV11-2
CDR3 length: 14